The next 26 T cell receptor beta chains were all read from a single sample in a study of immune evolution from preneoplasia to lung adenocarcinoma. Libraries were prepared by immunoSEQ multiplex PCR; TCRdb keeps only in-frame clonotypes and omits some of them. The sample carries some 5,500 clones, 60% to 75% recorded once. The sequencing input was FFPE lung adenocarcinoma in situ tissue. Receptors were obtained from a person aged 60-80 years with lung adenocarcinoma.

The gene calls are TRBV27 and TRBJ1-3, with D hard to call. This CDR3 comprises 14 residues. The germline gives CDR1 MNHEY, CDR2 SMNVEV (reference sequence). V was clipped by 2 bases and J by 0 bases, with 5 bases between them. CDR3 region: CASSLAFSGNTIYF. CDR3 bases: TGTGCCAGCAGTTTAGCCTTCTCTGGAAACACCATATATTTT.

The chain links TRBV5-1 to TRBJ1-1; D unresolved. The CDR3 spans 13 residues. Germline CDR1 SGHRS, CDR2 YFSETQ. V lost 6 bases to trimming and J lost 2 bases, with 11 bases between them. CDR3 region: CASKVIINTEAFF. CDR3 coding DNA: TGCGCCAGCAAGGTCATTATTAACACTGAAGCTTTCTTT.

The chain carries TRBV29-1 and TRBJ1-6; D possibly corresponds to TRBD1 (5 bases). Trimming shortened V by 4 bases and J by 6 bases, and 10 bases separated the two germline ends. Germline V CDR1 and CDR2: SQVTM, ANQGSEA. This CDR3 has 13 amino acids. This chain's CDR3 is CSVGRDPNSPLHF. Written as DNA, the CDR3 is TGCAGCGTTGGCAGGGATCCTAATTCACCCCTCCACTTT.

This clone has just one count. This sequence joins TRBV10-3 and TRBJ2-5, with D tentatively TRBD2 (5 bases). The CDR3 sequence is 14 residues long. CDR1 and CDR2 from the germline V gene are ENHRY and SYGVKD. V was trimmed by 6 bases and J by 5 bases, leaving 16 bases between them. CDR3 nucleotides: TGTGCCATCAGCCCCACTAGTGGATCTGAGACCCAGTACTTC. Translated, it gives CAISPTSGSETQYF.

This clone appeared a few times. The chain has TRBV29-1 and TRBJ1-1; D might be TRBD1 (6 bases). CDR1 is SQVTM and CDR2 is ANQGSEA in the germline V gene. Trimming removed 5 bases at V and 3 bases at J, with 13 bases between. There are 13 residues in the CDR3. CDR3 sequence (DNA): TGCAGCGTTAAGGGGGTTTGGGACACTGAAGCTTTCTTT. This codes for CSVKGVWDTEAFF. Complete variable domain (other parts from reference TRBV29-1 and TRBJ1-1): SAVISQKPSRDICQRGTSLTIQCQVDSQVTMMFWYRQQPGQSLTLIATANQGSEATYESGFVIDKFPISRPNLTFSTLTVSNMSPEDSSIYLCSVKGVWDTEAFFGQGTRLTVV.

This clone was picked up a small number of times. CDR3 sequence (DNA): TGCGCCAGCGGGGGATCCGTCACCTACGAGCAGTACTTC. It translates to CASGGSVTYEQYF. The chain carries TRBV10-2 and TRBJ2-7, with D possibly being TRBD1 or TRBD2 (5 bases each). This CDR3 is built from 13 residues. The ends were cut back, 8 bases at V and 2 bases at J, with 13 bases in the middle. Germline V lookup: CDR1 WSHSY, CDR2 SAAADI.

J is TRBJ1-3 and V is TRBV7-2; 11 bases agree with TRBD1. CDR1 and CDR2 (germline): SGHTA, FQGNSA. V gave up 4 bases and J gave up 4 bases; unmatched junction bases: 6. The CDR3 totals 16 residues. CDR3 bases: TGTGCCAGCAGCTCTTCCGGGACAGGGGGGGGAAACACCATATATTTT. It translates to CASSSSGTGGGNTIYF.

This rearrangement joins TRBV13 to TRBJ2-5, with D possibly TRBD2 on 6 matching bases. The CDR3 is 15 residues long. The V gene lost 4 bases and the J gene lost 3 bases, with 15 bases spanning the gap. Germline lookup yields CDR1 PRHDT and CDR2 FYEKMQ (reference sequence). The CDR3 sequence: CASSSGGVIEETQYF. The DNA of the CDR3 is TGTGCCAGCAGCTCAGGCGGGGTCATAGAAGAGACCCAGTACTTC. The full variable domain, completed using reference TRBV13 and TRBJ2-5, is AAGVIQSPRHLIKEKRETATLKCYPIPRHDTVYWYQQGPGQDPQFLISFYEKMQSDKGSIPDRFSAQQFSDYHSELNMSSLELGDSALYFCASSSGGVIEETQYFGPGTRLLVL.

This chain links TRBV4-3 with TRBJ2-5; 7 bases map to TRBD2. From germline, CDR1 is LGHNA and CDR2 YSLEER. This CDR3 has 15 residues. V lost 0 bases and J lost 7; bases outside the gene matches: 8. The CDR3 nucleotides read TGCGCCAGCAGCCAAGATTGGGGGGGGTCGGGGACCCAGTACTTC. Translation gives CASSQDWGGSGTQYF.

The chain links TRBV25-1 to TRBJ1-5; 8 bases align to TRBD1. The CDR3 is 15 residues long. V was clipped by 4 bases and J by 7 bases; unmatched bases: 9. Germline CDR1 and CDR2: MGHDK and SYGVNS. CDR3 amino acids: CASSAATGVEQPQHF. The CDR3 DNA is TGTGCCAGCAGTGCCGCGACAGGGGTGGAGCAGCCCCAGCATTTT.

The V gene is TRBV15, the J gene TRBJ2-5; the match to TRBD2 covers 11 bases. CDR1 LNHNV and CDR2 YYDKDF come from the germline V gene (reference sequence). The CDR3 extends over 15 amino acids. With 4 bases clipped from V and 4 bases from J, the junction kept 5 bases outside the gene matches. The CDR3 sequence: CATSKVAGGRETQYF. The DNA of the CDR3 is TGTGCCACCAGCAAGGTAGCGGGGGGGCGAGAGACCCAGTACTTC.

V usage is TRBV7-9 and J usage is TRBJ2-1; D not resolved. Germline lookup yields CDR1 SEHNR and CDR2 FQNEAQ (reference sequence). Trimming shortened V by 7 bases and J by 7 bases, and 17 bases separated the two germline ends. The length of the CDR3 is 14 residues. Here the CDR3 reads CASTIGGVSNEQFF. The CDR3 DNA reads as TGTGCCAGCACGATAGGTGGCGTTAGTAATGAGCAGTTCTTC.

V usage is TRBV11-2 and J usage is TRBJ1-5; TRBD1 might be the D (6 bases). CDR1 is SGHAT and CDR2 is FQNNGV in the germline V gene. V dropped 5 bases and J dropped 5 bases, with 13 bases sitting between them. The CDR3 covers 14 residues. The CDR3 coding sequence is TGTGCCAGCAGCCCGACAGGATCGGATCAGCCCCAGCATTTT. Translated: CASSPTGSDQPQHF.

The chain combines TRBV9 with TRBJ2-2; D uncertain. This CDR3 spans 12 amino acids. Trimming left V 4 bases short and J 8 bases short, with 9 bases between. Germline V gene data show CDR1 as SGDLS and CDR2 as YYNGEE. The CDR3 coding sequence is TGTGCCAGCAGCCCTCAAAAAGGGGAGCTGTTTTTT. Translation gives CASSPQKGELFF.

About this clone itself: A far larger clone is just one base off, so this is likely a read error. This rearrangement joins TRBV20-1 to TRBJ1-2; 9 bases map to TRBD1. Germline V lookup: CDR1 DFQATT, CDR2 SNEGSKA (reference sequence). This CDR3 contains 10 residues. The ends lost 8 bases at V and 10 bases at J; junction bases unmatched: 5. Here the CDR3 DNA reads TGCAGTACAGACAGGGGGTACTACACCTTC. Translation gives CSTDRGYYTF.

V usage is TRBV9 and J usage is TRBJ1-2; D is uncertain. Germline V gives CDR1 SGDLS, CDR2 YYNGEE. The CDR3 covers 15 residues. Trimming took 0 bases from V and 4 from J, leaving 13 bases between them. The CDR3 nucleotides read TGTGCCAGCAGCGTAGGTCCCCTGGCTGGCTATGGCTACACCTTC. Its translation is CASSVGPLAGYGYTF.

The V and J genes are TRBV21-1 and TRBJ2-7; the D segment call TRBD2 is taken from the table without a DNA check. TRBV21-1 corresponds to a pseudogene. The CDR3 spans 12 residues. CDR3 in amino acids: CASSSETYEQYF. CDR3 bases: TGTGCCAGCAGCAGCGAAACCTACGAGCAGTACTTC.

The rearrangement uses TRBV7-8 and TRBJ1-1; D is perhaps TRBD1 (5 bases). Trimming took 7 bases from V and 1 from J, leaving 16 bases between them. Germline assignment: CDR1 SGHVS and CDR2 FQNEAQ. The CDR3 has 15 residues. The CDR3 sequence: CASTPMGGKNTEAFF. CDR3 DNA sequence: TGTGCCAGCACCCCCATGGGGGGGAAGAACACTGAAGCTTTCTTT.

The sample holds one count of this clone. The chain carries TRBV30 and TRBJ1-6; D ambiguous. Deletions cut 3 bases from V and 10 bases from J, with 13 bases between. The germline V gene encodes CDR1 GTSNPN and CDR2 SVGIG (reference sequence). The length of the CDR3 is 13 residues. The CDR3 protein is CAWRKTGVSPLHF. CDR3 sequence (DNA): TGTGCCTGGAGAAAAACCGGAGTCTCACCCCTCCACTTT. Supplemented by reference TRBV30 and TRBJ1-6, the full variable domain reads SQTIHQWPATLVQPVGSPLSLECTVEGTSNPNLYWYRQAAGRGLQLLFYSVGIGQISSEVPQNLSASRPQDRQFILSSKKLLLSDSGFYLCAWRKTGVSPLHFGNGTRLTVT.

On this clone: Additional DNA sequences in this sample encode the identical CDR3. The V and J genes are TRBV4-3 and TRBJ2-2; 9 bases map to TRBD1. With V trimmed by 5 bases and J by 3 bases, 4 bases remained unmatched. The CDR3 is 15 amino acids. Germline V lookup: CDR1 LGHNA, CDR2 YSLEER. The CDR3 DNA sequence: TGCGCCAGCAGCAGGGGACAGGGTGACACCGGGGAGCTGTTTTTT. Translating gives CASSRGQGDTGELFF.

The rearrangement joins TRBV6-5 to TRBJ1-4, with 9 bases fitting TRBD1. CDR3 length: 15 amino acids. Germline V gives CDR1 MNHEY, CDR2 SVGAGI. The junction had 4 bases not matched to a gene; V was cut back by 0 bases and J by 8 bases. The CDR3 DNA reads TGTGCCAGCAGTTACTCAGGGACAGGGAGGGAAAAACTGTTTTTT. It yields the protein CASSYSGTGREKLFF.

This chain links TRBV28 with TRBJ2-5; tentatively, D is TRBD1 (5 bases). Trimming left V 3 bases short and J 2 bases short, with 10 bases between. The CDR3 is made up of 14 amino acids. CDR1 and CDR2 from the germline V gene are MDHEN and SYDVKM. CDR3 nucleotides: TGTGCCAGCAGTTTTTGGGGCAGACAAGAGACCCAGTACTTC. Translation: CASSFWGRQETQYF.

CDR3 amino acids: CASSLDPGTGVSNEQFF. The DNA of the CDR3 is TGTGCCAGCAGCTTAGACCCCGGGACAGGGGTTTCCAATGAGCAGTTCTTC. J is TRBJ2-1 and V is TRBV7-8; the match to TRBD1 covers 10 bases. Germline loops: CDR1 SGHVS, CDR2 FQNEAQ. With V trimmed by 1 base and J by 6 bases, 9 bases remained unmatched. The CDR3 is 17 amino acids.

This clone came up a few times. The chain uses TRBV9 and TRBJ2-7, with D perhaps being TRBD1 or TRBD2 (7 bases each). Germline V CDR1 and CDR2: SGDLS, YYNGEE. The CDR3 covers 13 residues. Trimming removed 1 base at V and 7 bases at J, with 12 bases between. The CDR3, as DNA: TGTGCCAGCAGCGTATGGCAGGGGGGGGAGCAGTACTTC. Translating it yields CASSVWQGGEQYF.

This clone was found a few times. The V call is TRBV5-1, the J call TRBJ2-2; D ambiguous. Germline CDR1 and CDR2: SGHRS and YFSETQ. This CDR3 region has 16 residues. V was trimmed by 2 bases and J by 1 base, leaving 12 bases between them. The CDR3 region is CASSFLPSENTGELFF. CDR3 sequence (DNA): TGCGCCAGCAGCTTCCTACCGTCGGAGAACACCGGGGAGCTGTTTTTT. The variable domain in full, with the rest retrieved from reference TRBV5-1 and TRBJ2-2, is KAGVTQTPRYLIKTRGQQVTLSCSPISGHRSVSWYQQTPGQGLQFLFEYFSETQRNKGNFPGRFSGRQFSNSRSEMNVSTLELGDSALYLCASSFLPSENTGELFFGEGSRLTVL.

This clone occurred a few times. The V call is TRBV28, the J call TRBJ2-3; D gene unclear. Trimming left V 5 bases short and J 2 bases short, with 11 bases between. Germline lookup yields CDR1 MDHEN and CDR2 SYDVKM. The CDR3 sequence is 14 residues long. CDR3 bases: TGTGCCAGCAGTCGACCCGGGCACACAGATACGCAGTATTTT. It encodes CASSRPGHTDTQYF. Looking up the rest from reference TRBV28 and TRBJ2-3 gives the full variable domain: DVKVTQSSRYLVKRTGEKVFLECVQDMDHENMFWYRQDPGLGLRLIYFSYDVKMKEKGDIPEGYSVSREKKERFSLILESASTNQTSMYLCASSRPGHTDTQYFGPGTRLTVL.